This T cell receptor beta chain was retrieved from a study of blood T cell repertoires in COVID-19. Study at large: Samples of COVID-19 (acute and convalescent) were obtained from the United States, Italy and Spain. From T cells, B-cell-depleted T cells, or PBMCs came the material, which was cDNA or gDNA.

Per the original methods: The authors estimated nucleated cell counts from reference gene primer amplification. TCRdb keeps only in-frame clones here, not all; method: immunoSEQ multiplex PCR. V and J calls and clone size are those listed in that table; D and trimming were worked out from the DNA. The sample contains some 100,000 clones, roughly nine tenths of which appear only once. Between the trimmed V and J ends, which lost 4 bases and 2 bases, there was a span of 11 bases. The CDR3 has 14 residues. From germline, CDR1 is LNHNV and CDR2 YYDKDF (reference sequence). The specimen sequenced was peripheral blood. The V gene is TRBV15, the J gene TRBJ2-5; D gene ambiguous. The source is a man aged 50 or older with acute or convalescent COVID-19. Here the CDR3 DNA reads TGTGCCACCAGCAATATACAGAGACAAGAGACCCAGTACTTC. The encoded protein is CATSNIQRQETQYF.